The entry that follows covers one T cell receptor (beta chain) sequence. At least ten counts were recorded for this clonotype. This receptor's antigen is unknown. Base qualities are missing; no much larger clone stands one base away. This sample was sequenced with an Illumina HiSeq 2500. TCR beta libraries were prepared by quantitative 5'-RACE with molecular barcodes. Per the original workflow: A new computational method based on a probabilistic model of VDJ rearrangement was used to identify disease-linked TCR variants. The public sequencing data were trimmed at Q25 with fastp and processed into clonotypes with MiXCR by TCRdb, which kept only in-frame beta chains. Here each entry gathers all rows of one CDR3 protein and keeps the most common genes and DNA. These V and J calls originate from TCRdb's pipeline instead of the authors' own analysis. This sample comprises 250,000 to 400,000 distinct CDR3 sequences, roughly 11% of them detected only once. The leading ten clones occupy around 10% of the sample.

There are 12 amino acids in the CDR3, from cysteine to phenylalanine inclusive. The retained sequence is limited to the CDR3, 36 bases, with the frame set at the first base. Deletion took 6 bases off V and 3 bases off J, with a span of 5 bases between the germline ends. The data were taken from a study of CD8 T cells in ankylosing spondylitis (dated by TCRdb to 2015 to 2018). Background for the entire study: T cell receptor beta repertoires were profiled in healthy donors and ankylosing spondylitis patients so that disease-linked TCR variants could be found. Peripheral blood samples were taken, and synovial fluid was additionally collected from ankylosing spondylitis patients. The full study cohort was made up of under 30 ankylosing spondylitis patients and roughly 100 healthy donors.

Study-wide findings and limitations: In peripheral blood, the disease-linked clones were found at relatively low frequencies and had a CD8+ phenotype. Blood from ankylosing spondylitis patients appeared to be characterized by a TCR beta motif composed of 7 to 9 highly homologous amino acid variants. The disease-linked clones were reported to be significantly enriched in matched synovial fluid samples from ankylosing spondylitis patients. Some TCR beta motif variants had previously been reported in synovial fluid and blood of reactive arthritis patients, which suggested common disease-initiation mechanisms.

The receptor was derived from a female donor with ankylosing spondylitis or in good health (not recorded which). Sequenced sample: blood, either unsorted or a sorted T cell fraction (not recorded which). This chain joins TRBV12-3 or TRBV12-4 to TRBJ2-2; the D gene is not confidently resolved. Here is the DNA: TGTGCCAGCAGCCCATACACCGGGGAGCTGTTTTTT. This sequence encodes CASSPYTGELFF.